This T cell receptor (beta chain) comes out of a study of cytomegalovirus exposure and HLA in healthy donors. Turning to this clone: The antigen remains undetermined.

The PCR had 60 Vbeta and 13 Jbeta primers. The assay was immunoSEQ multiplex PCR, and TCRdb's table has in-frame clones only and misses some. The sample includes approximately 160,000 clones, 80% to 90% of them seen just once. General study findings and limits: Per published accounts, TCR beta sequences correctly predicted the HLA-A and HLA-B alleles of most subjects.

Germline V gives CDR1 MDHEN, CDR2 SYDVKM. The CDR3 runs 16 residues. V lost 1 base, J lost 8 bases, and 17 bases lay in between. The sequenced sample was PBMCs. This receptor was identified in a woman aged 18-30 years in good health and CMV-seronegative. The chain employs TRBV28 and TRBJ1-4; maybe TRBD1 (6 bases). CDR3 region: CASSLFGTGIGEKLFF. The CDR3 region has the DNA TGTGCCAGCAGTTTATTCGGAACAGGGATTGGGGAAAAACTGTTTTTT.